This section outlines one TCR beta chain sequence together with its context. Repertoires were generated with immunoSEQ multiplex PCR, while TCRdb's copy carries only in-frame clones and drops some. The table lists some 80,000 clones, approximately 94% of them singletons. These data are taken from a study of T cell changes during pregnancy in multiple sclerosis. Germline V CDR1 and CDR2: MNHNY, SVGAGI (reference sequence). V trimming: 2 bases; J trimming: 1 base; junction bases outside the gene matches: 0. The CDR3 has 14 amino acids. The TCR sequence derives from a female donor with multiple sclerosis, enrolled in a pregnancy study. The sequencing used peripheral blood, collected in the third trimester of pregnancy. V is TRBV6-6 and J is TRBJ1-1; 8 positions agree with TRBD1. The CDR3 sequence: CASSYTGGNTEAFF. The CDR3, as DNA: TGTGCCAGCAGTTACACAGGGGGGAACACTGAAGCTTTCTTT.